This T cell receptor beta chain was observed in a study of control samples from healthy donors and cancer patients. Measured with immunoSEQ multiplex PCR; TCRdb has only the in-frame clones, and not every one. The data hold more than 70,000 clones, with under 90% observed a single time. This clonotype was sampled from a man in his fifties or sixties with lung cancer. Sequenced sample: PBMCs.

The CDR3, as DNA: TGTGCCAGCACCTCCCAGGGCCTACTACACAATGAGCAGTTCTTC. Encoded protein: CASTSQGLLHNEQFF. The genes are TRBV5-6 and TRBJ2-1; a possible D gene is TRBD1 (5 bases). V lost 6 bases to trimming and J lost 5 bases, with 18 bases between them. Germline assignment: CDR1 SGHDT and CDR2 YYEEEE. CDR3 length: 15 residues.